The rows below give T cell receptor beta chains drawn from one sample of a study of T-cell memory formation after mild COVID-19. TCRdb fed the 5' RACE reads into MiXCR, producing one record per CDR3 protein. The data hold approximately 150,000 distinct CDR3 sequences, with roughly 21% observed a single time. Sequencing used PBMCs or a T cell subset sorted from them (not recorded which). The receptors shown here come from an adult woman who had mild COVID-19 (a few samples of this study predate the infection). Cell type and time point are not known. Each CDR3 is given with its conserved first and last residue. Each record gives: CDR3 DNA, CDR3 protein, D gene, clone size, J gene, V gene. The D gene is left open where the match is weak. Size tells how often a clone was seen (once, few, many) or the class of an expanded clone, and some rows leave it out.

CDR3nt: TGTGGCAGCACCGCCGGGACCCCTCGCCCAGATACGCAGTATTTT; CDR3aa: CGSTAGTPRPDTQYF; d_gene: NA; abundance: NA; j_gene: TRBJ2-3; v_gene: TRBV12-3/TRBV12-4
CDR3nt: TGTGCCAGCAGCGCGGGACTGTACGAGCAGTACTTC; CDR3aa: CASSAGLYEQYF; d_gene: NA; abundance: few; j_gene: TRBJ2-7; v_gene: TRBV7-2
CDR3nt: TGCAGTGCGTTTAACAGGGATTTTCCTGAAGCTTTCTTT; CDR3aa: CSAFNRDFPEAFF; d_gene: NA; abundance: few; j_gene: TRBJ1-1; v_gene: TRBV20-1
CDR3nt: TGCAGTGCTAGTTCGCGGGGGCTCATGGATGGTGCAGATACGCAGTATTTT; CDR3aa: CSASSRGLMDGADTQYF; d_gene: NA; abundance: few; j_gene: TRBJ2-3; v_gene: TRBV20-1
CDR3nt: TGTGCCAGCTCACCACGAGGATTACTAGCCAAAAACATTCAGTACTTC; CDR3aa: CASSPRGLLAKNIQYF; d_gene: NA; abundance: NA; j_gene: TRBJ2-4; v_gene: TRBV18
CDR3nt: TGTGCCAGCAGTTACTCCGGGTTGGGGGAGACCCAGTACTTC; CDR3aa: CASSYSGLGETQYF; d_gene: NA; abundance: few; j_gene: TRBJ2-5; v_gene: TRBV6-5
CDR3nt: TGTGCCAGCAGTCCCACCGCGGACACTGAAGCTTTCTTT; CDR3aa: CASSPTADTEAFF; d_gene: NA; abundance: NA; j_gene: TRBJ1-1; v_gene: TRBV6-1
CDR3nt: TGCAGCGTCCAGGGGGCGCCGGGGCAGCCCCAGCATTTT; CDR3aa: CSVQGAPGQPQHF; d_gene: TRBD1; abundance: NA; j_gene: TRBJ1-5; v_gene: TRBV29-1
CDR3nt: TGTGCTAGTGGTTTGGGGGGGACGCAGTATTTT; CDR3aa: CASGLGGTQYF; d_gene: NA; abundance: NA; j_gene: TRBJ2-3; v_gene: TRBV12-5
CDR3nt: TGCGCCAGCAGCGCCGGACAGGGTTTGGGCTACACCTTC; CDR3aa: CASSAGQGLGYTF; d_gene: TRBD1; abundance: NA; j_gene: TRBJ1-2; v_gene: TRBV5-1
CDR3nt: TGTGCTAGCAGCTTAGCTAGGGGCCCTTACAATGAGCAGTTCTTC; CDR3aa: CASSLARGPYNEQFF; d_gene: NA; abundance: many; j_gene: TRBJ2-1; v_gene: TRBV7-7
CDR3nt: TGTGCCGGGAAGGGAGCGGGCCAATACGAGCAGTACTTC; CDR3aa: CAGKGAGQYEQYF; d_gene: NA; abundance: few; j_gene: TRBJ2-7; v_gene: TRBV6-1
CDR3nt: TGTGCCAGCAGCGTCGCGGCTAGGAGTCCCTACGAGCAGTACTTC; CDR3aa: CASSVAARSPYEQYF; d_gene: NA; abundance: few; j_gene: TRBJ2-7; v_gene: TRBV9
CDR3nt: TGCGCCAGCAGCCGGGGGACTAGCGCACAAGAGACCCAGTACTTC; CDR3aa: CASSRGTSAQETQYF; d_gene: TRBD2; abundance: NA; j_gene: TRBJ2-5; v_gene: TRBV5-1
CDR3nt: TGTGCCAGCAGGATAACAGGAGCCTATGGCTACACCTTC; CDR3aa: CASRITGAYGYTF; d_gene: NA; abundance: few; j_gene: TRBJ1-2; v_gene: TRBV5-6
CDR3nt: TGCAGTGCGGCCGACAGGGGTGGGGCCAACGTCCTGACTTTC; CDR3aa: CSAADRGGANVLTF; d_gene: TRBD1; abundance: NA; j_gene: TRBJ2-6; v_gene: TRBV20-1
CDR3nt: TGTGCCAGCAGACCAACAGCGACCGGGGAGCTGTTTTTT; CDR3aa: CASRPTATGELFF; d_gene: NA; abundance: NA; j_gene: TRBJ2-2; v_gene: TRBV12-3/TRBV12-4
CDR3nt: TGTGCCAGCAGCCGAGGACAGACTAACACCGGGGAGCTGTTTTTT; CDR3aa: CASSRGQTNTGELFF; d_gene: NA; abundance: NA; j_gene: TRBJ2-2; v_gene: TRBV14
CDR3nt: TGTGCCAGCAGCCGGGACTCCACAGATACGCAGTATTTT; CDR3aa: CASSRDSTDTQYF; d_gene: NA; abundance: many; j_gene: TRBJ2-3; v_gene: TRBV6-2/TRBV6-3
CDR3nt: TGTGCCAGCAGCTTAGCGTCTGGACAGGGGACCTACGAGCAGTACTTC; CDR3aa: CASSLASGQGTYEQYF; d_gene: TRBD1; abundance: few; j_gene: TRBJ2-7; v_gene: TRBV7-2
CDR3nt: TGTGCCAGCAGTTCCCGGACAGGGGGCGCCTCCAACACTGAAGCTTTCTTT; CDR3aa: CASSSRTGGASNTEAFF; d_gene: TRBD1; abundance: NA; j_gene: TRBJ1-1; v_gene: TRBV27
CDR3nt: TGTGCCAGCAGCAAATTTCCGGGTAGACCCTACGAGCAGTACTTC; CDR3aa: CASSKFPGRPYEQYF; d_gene: NA; abundance: NA; j_gene: TRBJ2-7; v_gene: TRBV3-1
CDR3nt: TGTGCCAGCAGCACCACAGGGAACTACAATGAGCAGTTCTTC; CDR3aa: CASSTTGNYNEQFF; d_gene: NA; abundance: NA; j_gene: TRBJ2-1; v_gene: TRBV7-9
CDR3nt: TGTGCCAGCAGACCGGGACAGGGGTCAGATACGCAGTATTTT; CDR3aa: CASRPGQGSDTQYF; d_gene: TRBD1; abundance: few; j_gene: TRBJ2-3; v_gene: TRBV12-3/TRBV12-4
CDR3nt: TGCAGTGCCTTGGACAGGGAACCCTACGAGCAGTACTTC; CDR3aa: CSALDREPYEQYF; d_gene: TRBD1; abundance: few; j_gene: TRBJ2-7; v_gene: TRBV20-1
CDR3nt: TGCGCCAGCAGCTTGGAGTGGACTAGCGGACAAGAGACCCAGTACTTC; CDR3aa: CASSLEWTSGQETQYF; d_gene: TRBD2; abundance: NA; j_gene: TRBJ2-5; v_gene: TRBV5-1
CDR3nt: TGTGCCAGCAACCTGGACAGGGCCTCCTACGAGCAGTACTTC; CDR3aa: CASNLDRASYEQYF; d_gene: TRBD1; abundance: NA; j_gene: TRBJ2-7; v_gene: TRBV2
CDR3nt: TGTGCCAGCAGCTTGGTGGGCCTGTCTGGGGCCAACGTCCTGACTTTC; CDR3aa: CASSLVGLSGANVLTF; d_gene: NA; abundance: NA; j_gene: TRBJ2-6; v_gene: TRBV5-6
CDR3nt: TGCAGCGTTGGGGGACTTTACAGGGTCAAAGGATGGTCTGCTGGCTACACCTTC; CDR3aa: CSVGGLYRVKGWSAGYTF; d_gene: NA; abundance: few; j_gene: TRBJ1-2; v_gene: TRBV29-1
CDR3nt: TGTGCCAGCAGCCGAGGGGATCAGCCCCAGCATTTT; CDR3aa: CASSRGDQPQHF; d_gene: NA; abundance: NA; j_gene: TRBJ1-5; v_gene: TRBV12-3/TRBV12-4
CDR3nt: TGTGCCAGCAGCTTAGAATCGAGACTAGCGGGGAGCAATGAGCAGTTCTTC; CDR3aa: CASSLESRLAGSNEQFF; d_gene: TRBD2; abundance: few; j_gene: TRBJ2-1; v_gene: TRBV7-2
CDR3nt: TGCGCCAGCAGCCGACAGGGCCAGCAGTTCTTC; CDR3aa: CASSRQGQQFF; d_gene: TRBD1; abundance: few; j_gene: TRBJ2-1; v_gene: TRBV5-1
CDR3nt: TGTGCCAGCAGCTTAGACAGGACCTATAATTCACCCCTCCACTTT; CDR3aa: CASSLDRTYNSPLHF; d_gene: NA; abundance: few; j_gene: TRBJ1-6; v_gene: TRBV7-2
CDR3nt: TGTGCCAGCAGCTTATATTCTGAAGCTTTCTTT; CDR3aa: CASSLYSEAFF; d_gene: NA; abundance: many; j_gene: TRBJ1-1; v_gene: TRBV7-2
CDR3nt: TGTGCTAGCCGCCAGATGGGCCCCGGGGAGCTGTTTTTT; CDR3aa: CASRQMGPGELFF; d_gene: NA; abundance: NA; j_gene: TRBJ2-2; v_gene: TRBV7-7
CDR3nt: TGCAGCGTTGAGGGGGTAGCACGGACAGATACGCAGTATTTT; CDR3aa: CSVEGVARTDTQYF; d_gene: NA; abundance: few; j_gene: TRBJ2-3; v_gene: TRBV29-1
CDR3nt: TGTGCCAGCAGCGAAATAGCGGGGGAACCCTACGAGCAGTACTTC; CDR3aa: CASSEIAGEPYEQYF; d_gene: TRBD2; abundance: NA; j_gene: TRBJ2-7; v_gene: TRBV7-3
CDR3nt: TGCAGCGCCTGGGGAACTAATGAAAAACTGTTTTTT; CDR3aa: CSAWGTNEKLFF; d_gene: NA; abundance: few; j_gene: TRBJ1-4; v_gene: TRBV29-1